The sequence of this T cell receptor (beta chain) was determined in a study of response to subunit inactivated influenza vaccine. Trimming removed 3 bases at V and 3 bases at J, with 8 bases between. The CDR3 is 14 residues long. Germline loops: CDR1 MDHEN, CDR2 SYDVKM. TCRdb re-derived calls from the RT-PCR reads in MiXCR, one entry per CDR3 protein. Among hundreds of thousands of distinct CDR3 sequences listed, under 20% were seen once. Study-wide results and limits: The authors proposed limited new T cell recruitment per seasonal influenza vaccination.

On this clonotype itself: Its specificity is unknown.

This receptor was obtained from a man between 50 and 59 years old who received an inactivated influenza vaccine. The V call is TRBV28, the J call TRBJ2-2; unclear D gene. This sample comprised PBMCs from blood, obtained less than 6 days after vaccination. The CDR3 nucleotides read TGTGCCAGCAGTTTTGGGCTTCACACCGGGGAGCTGTTTTTT. Amino acid sequence: CASSFGLHTGELFF.